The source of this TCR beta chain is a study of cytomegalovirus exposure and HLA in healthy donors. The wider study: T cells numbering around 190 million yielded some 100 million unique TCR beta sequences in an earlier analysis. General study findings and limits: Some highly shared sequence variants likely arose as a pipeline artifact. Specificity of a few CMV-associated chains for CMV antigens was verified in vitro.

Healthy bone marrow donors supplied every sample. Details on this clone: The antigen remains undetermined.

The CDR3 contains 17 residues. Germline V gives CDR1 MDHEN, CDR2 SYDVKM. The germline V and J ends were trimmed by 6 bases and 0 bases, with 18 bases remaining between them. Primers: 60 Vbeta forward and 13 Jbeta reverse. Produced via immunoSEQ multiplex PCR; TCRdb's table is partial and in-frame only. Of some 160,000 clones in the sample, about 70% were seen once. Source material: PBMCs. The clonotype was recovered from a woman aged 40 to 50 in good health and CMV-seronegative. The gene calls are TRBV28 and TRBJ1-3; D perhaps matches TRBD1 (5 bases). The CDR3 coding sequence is TGTGCCAGCAGCGGACCTCACAGGCCCAGCTCTGGAAACACCATATATTTT. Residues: CASSGPHRPSSGNTIYF.